What follows are 20 T cell receptor beta chains derived from one specimen sequenced in a study of shared clonotypes between healthy human individuals (dated by TCRdb to 2019 to 2021). The library was built by means of the immunoSEQ multiplex PCR assay. Here the immuneACCESS table is served through TCRdb, limited to in-frame sequences with V and J called. Missing clones are a known gap in these copies; in checked studies unresolved V genes cover under half, and the rest lacks a known reason. Counted in this sample were over 2 million clones; 90% to 95% of them appeared once. The biggest ten clones account for 0.13% of the sample. Sequences were obtained from naive CD4+ T cells sorted from blood. Read against the paper, the sample's cell subset or site label means: CD45RA+ positively selected. The receptor source for this set is a man between 18 and 35 years old in good health.

Concerning this clone itself: Other DNA sequences in this specimen translate into the identical CDR3. CDR3 protein: CASSFGGGQETQYF. Here the CDR3 DNA reads TGTGCCAGCAGCTTCGGCGGGGGCCAAGAGACCCAGTACTTC. The rearrangement uses TRBV7-2 and TRBJ2-5; 7 nucleotides match TRBD2. CDR1 is SGHTA and CDR2 is FQGNSA in the germline V gene. The CDR3 spans 14 residues. V lost 3 bases, J lost 1 base, and 2 bases stayed unmatched.

To note about this clone: The same CDR3 is also encoded by other DNA sequences in this sample. This rearrangement joins TRBV6-1 to TRBJ1-1, with a weak D call TRBD1 (6 bases). The CDR3 contains 13 residues. The germline CDR1 and CDR2 sequences are MNHNS and SASEGT. V was cut by 3 bases and J by 1 base, with 6 bases left in between. CDR3 sequence reads: CASSETGNTEAFF. CDR3 coding DNA: TGTGCCAGCAGTGAGACAGGGAACACTGAAGCTTTCTTT.

V and J are TRBV11-3 and TRBJ2-5; tentatively, D is TRBD1 (6 bases). V was pared by 1 base and J by 5 bases, with 8 bases between. CDR1 SGHNT and CDR2 YENEEA come from the germline V gene. CDR3 size: 13 residues. The CDR3 DNA reads as TGTGCCAGCAGCTTAGGCCAGGGGGAGACCCAGTACTTC. It codes for CASSLGQGETQYF.

About this clone: Different DNA sequences within this sample yield the same CDR3. CDR3 DNA: TGTGCCAGCAGTTCTAGAACAGATACGCAGTATTTT. It encodes CASSSRTDTQYF. The V gene is TRBV28, the J gene TRBJ2-3; the D is unclear. The CDR3 runs 12 residues. Germline V lookup: CDR1 MDHEN, CDR2 SYDVKM. Trimming removed 4 bases from V and 3 bases from J, with 5 bases in between.

The rearrangement uses TRBV19 and TRBJ2-7; 11 bases line up with TRBD2. CDR1 LNHDA and CDR2 SQIVND come from the germline V gene (reference sequence). Trimming cost V 4 bases and J 6 bases; bases outside gene matches: 14. The CDR3 length is 17 residues. The CDR3 sequence is CASSKSLLAGVVLEQYF. The CDR3 coding sequence is TGTGCCAGTAGTAAAAGTTTACTAGCGGGAGTCGTGCTCGAGCAGTACTTC.

This chain uses TRBV10-2 with TRBJ1-2, with TRBD1 matching over 8 bases. V was pared by 5 bases and J by 8 bases, with 10 bases of the junction left unmatched. The CDR3 consists of 14 residues. CDR1 WSHSY and CDR2 SAAADI come from the germline V gene. The chain's CDR3 is CASSPTTGVVGYTF. The CDR3 region has the DNA TGCGCCAGCAGTCCGACGACAGGGGTGGTGGGCTACACCTTC.

V usage is TRBV6-5 and J usage is TRBJ1-4; 10 positions match TRBD1. The CDR3 is 16 residues long. The junction had 10 bases not matched to a gene; V was cut back by 4 bases and J by 8 bases. Per germline, CDR1 MNHEY and CDR2 SVGAGI. CDR3 sequence: CASSSILDRGFEKLFF. The CDR3 DNA sequence: TGTGCCAGCAGTTCAATTCTGGACAGGGGGTTCGAAAAACTGTTTTTT.

This chain links TRBV2 with TRBJ1-1; TRBD1 is a possible D gene (5 bases). V was trimmed by 4 bases and J by 1 base, leaving 10 bases between them. There are 14 residues in the CDR3. Germline-derived CDR1 and CDR2 are SNHLY and FYNNEI. The CDR3 protein is CASSVGGRNTEAFF. CDR3 coding DNA: TGTGCCAGCAGTGTGGGGGGAAGGAACACTGAAGCTTTCTTT.

V and J are TRBV2 and TRBJ2-5, with 9 bases lining up with TRBD2. Germline CDR1 reads SNHLY; CDR2 reads FYNNEI. The CDR3 runs to 14 residues. V lost 1 base to trimming and J lost 6 bases; unmatched junction nucleotides: 3. CDR3 nucleotides: TGTGCCAGCAGTGAAGGCGGGGGGGCCAAGACCCAGTACTTC. Amino acids: CASSEGGGAKTQYF.

The chain has TRBV4-1 and TRBJ2-1, with D maybe TRBD2 (5 bases). Trimming shortened V by 4 bases and J by 6 bases, and 13 bases separated the two germline ends. The length of the CDR3 is 14 residues. CDR1 is MGHRA and CDR2 is YSYEKL in the germline V gene. The CDR3: CASSPTGLANEQFF. CDR3 DNA sequence: TGCGCCAGCAGCCCGACCGGGCTAGCCAATGAGCAGTTCTTC.

This rearrangement joins TRBV2 to TRBJ1-2, with 7 bases fitting TRBD1. The V segment lost 8 bases and the J segment 4 bases; nucleotides outside the gene matches: 7. The CDR3 covers 13 residues. Germline V lookup: CDR1 SNHLY, CDR2 FYNNEI. CDR3 region: CASRIGGGYGYTF. Here the CDR3 DNA reads TGTGCCAGCCGAATAGGGGGCGGCTATGGCTACACCTTC.

The V and J genes are TRBV2 and TRBJ1-2, with 10 bases identical to TRBD1. Germline V gene data show CDR1 as SNHLY and CDR2 as FYNNEI. V lost 10 bases and J lost 4; bases outside the gene matches: 9. The CDR3 has 14 residues. The DNA for the CDR3 is TGTGCCACGTCCCCGACAGGGGGCAGCTATGGCTACACCTTC. This codes for CATSPTGGSYGYTF.

This clone has just one count. CDR3 amino acids: CASSPTHWTEAFF. The CDR3 region has the DNA TGTGCCAGCAGCCCCACACATTGGACTGAAGCTTTCTTT. V usage is TRBV14 and J usage is TRBJ1-1; D is uncertain. Trimming removed 4 bases at V and 5 bases at J, with 11 bases between. From germline, CDR1 is SGHDN and CDR2 FVKESK. The CDR3 totals 13 residues.

A note on this clone: Other DNA sequences in this specimen translate into the identical CDR3. The chain carries TRBV20-1 and TRBJ2-2, with D unclear. The CDR3 runs to 11 residues. Trimming removed 2 bases from V and 6 bases from J, with 4 bases in between. Germline V lookup: CDR1 DFQATT, CDR2 SNEGSKA (reference sequence). The CDR3, as DNA: TGCAGTGCTAGACGTGCCGGGGAGCTGTTTTTT. It codes for CSARRAGELFF.

The chain couples TRBV7-2 to TRBJ2-1; TRBD1 aligns across 9 bases. J was trimmed by 8 bases and V by 3 bases; bases with no gene match: 8. Germline V gene data show CDR1 as SGHTA and CDR2 as FQGNSA. The CDR3 length is 15 residues. DNA for the CDR3: TGTGCCAGCAGCTTCGCCGGGACAGGGTCCCATGAGCAGTTCTTC. Its translation is CASSFAGTGSHEQFF.

The V call is TRBV6-1, the J call TRBJ1-4; tentatively, D is TRBD1 (5 bases). This CDR3 region has 16 residues. Germline V gene sequence: CDR1 MNHNS, CDR2 SASEGT. Trimming pared 5 bases from V and 0 bases from J, leaving 13 bases between. The DNA of the CDR3 is TGTGCCAGCAGTCAAGGGACGGTTGCAACTAATGAAAAACTGTTTTTT. This sequence encodes CASSQGTVATNEKLFF.

The chain is built from TRBV9 and TRBJ1-6, with TRBD1 matching 8 bases. The V gene end was trimmed by 0 bases and the J gene end by 10 bases; junction bases not matched to a gene: 9. The CDR3 loop spans 16 amino acids. Germline V gene data show CDR1 as SGDLS and CDR2 as YYNGEE. Written as DNA, the CDR3 is TGTGCCAGCAGCGTAGCTTCGGGGACAGGTGGCTCACCCCTCCACTTT. As protein: CASSVASGTGGSPLHF.

The V gene is TRBV13, the J gene TRBJ2-7; 9 nucleotides agree with TRBD1. Germline CDR1 PRHDT, CDR2 FYEKMQ (reference sequence). V lost 5 bases and J lost 6; bases outside the gene matches: 11. CDR3 length: 15 amino acids. CDR3 in DNA: TGTGCCAGCAGCGCCCGACAGGGGGGTTTGGGCGAGCAGTACTTC. Its protein product is CASSARQGGLGEQYF.

The CDR3 coding sequence is TGTGCCAGCAGCTTACCTCTTCCCGCCGTGGGGCAGTACTTC. As protein: CASSLPLPAVGQYF. The V call is TRBV7-2, the J call TRBJ2-5, with unresolved D. The CDR3 has 14 amino acids. Looked up from germline, CDR1 is SGHTA and CDR2 is FQGNSA. Trimming cost V 2 bases and J 11 bases, with 18 bases left between them.

The J gene is TRBJ1-1, the V gene TRBV5-1; D not resolved. Germline CDR1 reads SGHRS; CDR2 reads YFSETQ. V lost 0 bases and J 0 bases, leaving 6 bases between the germline ends. The CDR3 length is 14 residues. CDR3 sequence: CASSLALMNTEAFF. The CDR3 region has the DNA TGCGCCAGCAGCTTGGCACTTATGAACACTGAAGCTTTCTTT.